These T cell receptor beta chains were read from a single sample in a study of CD4+ T cells in melanoma. The repertoire was sequenced with immunoSEQ multiplex PCR; TCRdb's copy has only in-frame clones and lacks some. The sample has 40,000 to 50,000 clones; approximately 92% are singletons. Sequenced input: peripheral blood. The receptors derive from a human donor with melanoma. CDR3s include the opening cysteine and the closing phenylalanine or tryptophan. D genes are given only for firm matches. Expanded clones are given a class, and other clones once, few, many or no size at all.

CDR3 protein | CDR3 DNA | D gene | V gene | clone size | J gene
CASSLGPETQYF | TGTGCCAGCAGCCTGGGGCCAGAGACCCAGTACTTC | NA | TRBV7-9 | NA | TRBJ2-5
CASSTRDRGLNNEQFF | TGTGCCAGCAGCACAAGGGACAGGGGGCTAAACAATGAGCAGTTCTTC | TRBD1 | TRBV9 | NA | TRBJ2-1
CASSHAPGRLFF | TGTGCCAGCAGCCACGCCCCAGGAAGGTTGTTTTTT | NA | TRBV27 | NA | TRBJ1-4
CASSLPLADGTDTQYF | TGTGCCAGCAGCCTCCCGCTAGCCGACGGAACAGATACGCAGTATTTT | NA | TRBV4-2 | NA | TRBJ2-3
CASSRQGEPSYEQYF | TGTGCCAGCAGTCGACAGGGGGAGCCCTCCTACGAGCAGTACTTC | TRBD1 | TRBV9 | NA | TRBJ2-7
CASSSGLAGSYEQYF | TGTGCCAGCAGCAGCGGACTAGCGGGGAGCTACGAGCAGTACTTC | TRBD2 | TRBV5-8 | few | TRBJ2-7
CASSQGVSGDGYGYTF | TGTGCCAGCAGCCAAGGAGTGTCGGGGGACGGCTATGGCTACACCTTC | NA | TRBV4-2 | once | TRBJ1-2
CATLSSGNTIYF | TGTGCCACCCTGAGTTCTGGAAACACCATATATTTT | NA | TRBV28 | once | TRBJ1-3
CASSFQGGEQFF | TGTGCCAGCAGTTTTCAGGGCGGCGAGCAGTTCTTC | NA | TRBV27 | medium-sized | TRBJ2-1
CASFRGGPNEKLFF | TGTGCCAGCTTCAGGGGGGGCCCTAATGAAAAACTGTTTTTT | TRBD1 | TRBV2 | NA | TRBJ1-4
CASSQEGGLYNEQFF | TGCGCCAGCAGCCAAGAGGGGGGGCTCTACAATGAGCAGTTCTTC | NA | TRBV4-3 | NA | TRBJ2-1
CASSAVGQGPVSYEQYF | TGCGCCAGCAGCGCGGTCGGACAGGGGCCCGTCTCCTACGAGCAGTACTTC | TRBD1 | TRBV5-1 | NA | TRBJ2-7
CASHWVAGPQETQYF | TGTGCCAGTCACTGGGTAGCGGGGCCCCAAGAGACCCAGTACTTC | TRBD2 | TRBV18 | NA | TRBJ2-5
CASSFGGPQHF | TGTGCCAGCAGTTTCGGGGGGCCCCAGCATTTT | NA | TRBV28 | NA | TRBJ1-5
CASNDGSGANVLTF | TGTGCCAGCAACGATGGATCTGGGGCCAACGTCCTGACTTTC | NA | TRBV6-5 | NA | TRBJ2-6
CASSHFRDGSYEQYF | TGCGCCAGCAGCCACTTCCGGGACGGCTCCTACGAGCAGTACTTC | NA | TRBV4-3 | NA | TRBJ2-7
CASSLQKATNEKLFF | TGTGCCAGCAGCTTACAGAAAGCAACTAATGAAAAACTGTTTTTT | NA | TRBV7-2 | NA | TRBJ1-4
CASSRQGRKNGYTF | TGTGCCAGCAGTCGACAGGGGCGAAAGAATGGCTACACCTTC | TRBD1 | TRBV6-5 | NA | TRBJ1-2
CASREDRRYGYTF | TGTGCCAGCAGGGAGGACAGACGTTATGGCTACACCTTC | NA | TRBV2 | few | TRBJ1-2
CASSNSQSTDTQYF | TGTGCCAGCAGTAACAGTCAGAGCACAGATACGCAGTATTTT | NA | TRBV6-5 | NA | TRBJ2-3
CASSPLFIGEWSYNSPLHF | TGTGCCAGCAGCCCCCTTTTTATCGGGGAGTGGTCCTATAATTCACCCCTCCACTTT | NA | TRBV7-2 | NA | TRBJ1-6
CASSQVGGDYGYTF | TGTGCCAGCAGCCAAGTAGGGGGTGACTATGGCTACACCTTC | NA | TRBV4-2 | NA | TRBJ1-2
CASSAGGAGSYEQYF | TGTGCCAGTAGTGCAGGGGGCGCCGGGTCCTACGAGCAGTACTTC | TRBD1 | TRBV19 | NA | TRBJ2-7
CASSQQGTSIDTQYF | TGTGCCAGCTCACAACAGGGGACGAGTATAGATACGCAGTATTTT | TRBD1 | TRBV18 | NA | TRBJ2-3
CASSLLTNTEAFF | TGTGCCAGCAGCTTACTTACAAACACTGAAGCTTTCTTT | NA | TRBV7-6 | NA | TRBJ1-1
CASSYMAGTEAFF | TGTGCCAGCAGTTACATGGCGGGGACTGAAGCTTTCTTT | NA | TRBV6-6 | NA | TRBJ1-1
CASSYLGANSPLHF | TGTGCCAGCAGTTATCTGGGGGCTAATTCACCCCTCCACTTT | NA | TRBV5-4 | NA | TRBJ1-6
CASSTETGWRIMGQPQHF | TGTGCCAGCAGCACGGAGACAGGTTGGAGGATAATGGGTCAGCCCCAGCATTTT | NA | TRBV21-1 | NA | TRBJ1-5
CASSQERGANSYEQYF | TGCGCCAGCAGCCAAGAACGCGGCGCCAATTCCTACGAGCAGTACTTC | NA | TRBV4-3 | NA | TRBJ2-7
CASSRKAGYGYTF | TGTGCCAGCAGCCGTAAGGCGGGGTATGGCTACACCTTC | NA | TRBV11-2 | NA | TRBJ1-2
CASSLRGPSSGNTIYF | TGCGCCAGCAGCTTAAGGGGACCGAGCTCTGGAAACACCATATATTTT | NA | TRBV4-3 | NA | TRBJ1-3
CASTSGAWGSPLHF | NA | NA | TRBV19 | NA | TRBJ1-6
CASSLGSGRDEQFF | TGTGCCAGCAGCTTAGGGTCAGGGAGAGATGAGCAGTTCTTC | NA | TRBV7-6 | NA | TRBJ2-1
CASSSGQGAGRAFF | TGTGCCAGCAGCTCGGGACAGGGGGCAGGAAGAGCTTTCTTT | TRBD1 | TRBV7-8 | few | TRBJ1-1
CASSEQGSNTEAFF | TGTGCCAGCAGTGAACAGGGTTCGAACACTGAAGCTTTCTTT | NA | TRBV2 | NA | TRBJ1-1
CASSYFGSRIEKLFF | TGTGCCAGCAGTTACTTTGGGTCCCGGATTGAAAAACTGTTTTTT | NA | TRBV6-5 | once | TRBJ1-4
CASSSQGSDTQYF | TGTGCCAGCAGCTCCCAAGGCTCAGATACGCAGTATTTT | NA | TRBV7-2 | once | TRBJ2-3
CASSFKWEQYF | TGTGCCAGCAGCTTTAAGTGGGAGCAGTACTTC | NA | TRBV7-9 | NA | TRBJ2-7
CASSLALGLGSYNSPLHF | TGTGCCAGCAGCTTAGCTCTGGGTTTGGGGTCCTATAATTCACCCCTCCACTTT | NA | TRBV7-9 | NA | TRBJ1-6
CASSQTGAAGSPLHF | TGTGCCAGCAGCCAAACTGGAGCTGCGGGATCCCCCCTCCACTTT | NA | TRBV4-2 | NA | TRBJ1-6